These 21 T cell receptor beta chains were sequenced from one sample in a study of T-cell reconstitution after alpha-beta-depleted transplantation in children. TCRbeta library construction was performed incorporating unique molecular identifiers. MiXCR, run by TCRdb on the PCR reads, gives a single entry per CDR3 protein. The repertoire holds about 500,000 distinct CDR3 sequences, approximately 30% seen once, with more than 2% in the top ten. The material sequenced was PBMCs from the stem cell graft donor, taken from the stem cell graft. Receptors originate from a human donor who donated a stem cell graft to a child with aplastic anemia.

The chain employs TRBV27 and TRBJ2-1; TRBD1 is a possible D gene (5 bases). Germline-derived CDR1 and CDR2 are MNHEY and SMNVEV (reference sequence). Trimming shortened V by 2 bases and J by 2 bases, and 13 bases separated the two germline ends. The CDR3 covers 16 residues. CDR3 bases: TGTGCCAGCAGTTTAGGACCGCAGGGCCCCTACAATGAGCAGTTCTTC. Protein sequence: CASSLGPQGPYNEQFF.

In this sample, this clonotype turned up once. The CDR3 protein is CASSIPGIEAFF. The CDR3 nucleotides are TGTGCCAGTAGTATCCCGGGGATTGAAGCTTTCTTT. The chain couples TRBV19 to TRBJ1-1; no firm D call. Germline loops: CDR1 LNHDA, CDR2 SQIVND (reference sequence). The CDR3 length is 12 residues. V was shortened by 3 bases and J by 7 bases, with 9 bases between the two germline ends.

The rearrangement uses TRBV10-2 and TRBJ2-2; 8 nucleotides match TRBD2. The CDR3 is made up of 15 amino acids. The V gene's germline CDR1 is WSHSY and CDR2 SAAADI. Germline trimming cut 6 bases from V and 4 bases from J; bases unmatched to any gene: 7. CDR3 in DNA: TGCGCCAGCAGGCAAACTAGCGGTTTCACCGGGGAGCTGTTTTTT. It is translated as CASRQTSGFTGELFF.

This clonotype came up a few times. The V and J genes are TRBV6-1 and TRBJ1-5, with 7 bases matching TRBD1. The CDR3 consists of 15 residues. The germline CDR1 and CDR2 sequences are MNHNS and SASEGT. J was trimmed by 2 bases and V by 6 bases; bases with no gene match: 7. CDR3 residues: CASRRQGWGNQPQHF. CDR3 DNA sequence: TGTGCCAGCAGACGACAGGGTTGGGGCAATCAGCCCCAGCATTTT.

DNA for the CDR3: TGTGCCAGCAGCTTAGCGAGTGGAGGCGGGCGGCAAGAGACCCAGTACTTC. Amino acids: CASSLASGGGRQETQYF. This sequence joins TRBV7-9 and TRBJ2-5, with a weak D call TRBD2 (5 bases). From germline, CDR1 is SEHNR and CDR2 FQNEAQ (reference sequence). The V gene lost 0 bases and the J gene lost 2 bases, with 16 bases spanning the gap. The CDR3 is 17 residues long.

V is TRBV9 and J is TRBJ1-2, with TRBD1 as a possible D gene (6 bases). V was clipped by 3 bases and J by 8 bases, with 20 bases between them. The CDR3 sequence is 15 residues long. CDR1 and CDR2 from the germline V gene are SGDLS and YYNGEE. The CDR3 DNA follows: TGTGCCAGCAGCGGTAGATACAGGGCGGTGGAGGGCTACACCTTC. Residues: CASSGRYRAVEGYTF.

The CDR3 DNA sequence: TGCAGCGTTCACAGGGAAAACACCGGGGAGCTGTTTTTT. Its protein is CSVHRENTGELFF. The genes are TRBV29-1 and TRBJ2-2, with D perhaps matching TRBD1 (6 bases). This CDR3 spans 13 amino acids. Trimming stripped 5 bases from V and 2 bases from J, with 9 bases between. Germline-derived CDR1 and CDR2 are SQVTM and ANQGSEA.

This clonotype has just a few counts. CDR3 sequence reads: CASSRGQGAYEQYV. In nucleotides, the CDR3 is TGTGCCAGCAGTCGAGGACAGGGGGCCTACGAGCAGTACGTC. The chain is built from TRBV7-9 and TRBJ2-7, with 10 bases lining up with TRBD1. The germline gives CDR1 SEHNR, CDR2 FQNEAQ (reference sequence). The CDR3 covers 14 residues. After removal of 6 bases from V and 2 bases from J, the junction contained 4 bases not matched to a gene.

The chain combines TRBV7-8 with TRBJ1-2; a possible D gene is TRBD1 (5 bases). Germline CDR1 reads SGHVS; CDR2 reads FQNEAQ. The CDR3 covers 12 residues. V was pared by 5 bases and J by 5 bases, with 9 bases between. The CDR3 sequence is CASSDQGYGYTF. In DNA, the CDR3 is TGTGCCAGCAGCGACCAGGGTTATGGCTACACCTTC.

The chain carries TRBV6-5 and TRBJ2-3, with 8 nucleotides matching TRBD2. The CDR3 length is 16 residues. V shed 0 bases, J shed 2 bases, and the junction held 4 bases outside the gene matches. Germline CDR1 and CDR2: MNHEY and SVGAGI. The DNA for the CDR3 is TGTGCCAGCAGTTACTCCGGGAGGGCCAACACAGATACGCAGTATTTT. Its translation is CASSYSGRANTDTQYF.

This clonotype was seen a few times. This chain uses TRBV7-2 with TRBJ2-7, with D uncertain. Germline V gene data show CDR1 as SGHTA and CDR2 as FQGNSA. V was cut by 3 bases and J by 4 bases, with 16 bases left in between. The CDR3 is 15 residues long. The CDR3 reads CASSFQNRLGYEQYF. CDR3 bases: TGTGCCAGCAGCTTCCAGAACCGCCTGGGTTACGAGCAGTACTTC.

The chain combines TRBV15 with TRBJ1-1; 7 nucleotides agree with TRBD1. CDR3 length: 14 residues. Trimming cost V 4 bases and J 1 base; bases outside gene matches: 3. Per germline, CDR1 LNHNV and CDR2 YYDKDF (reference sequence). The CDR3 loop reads CATSIRQGNTEAFF. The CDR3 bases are TGTGCCACCAGCATTCGACAGGGGAACACTGAAGCTTTCTTT.

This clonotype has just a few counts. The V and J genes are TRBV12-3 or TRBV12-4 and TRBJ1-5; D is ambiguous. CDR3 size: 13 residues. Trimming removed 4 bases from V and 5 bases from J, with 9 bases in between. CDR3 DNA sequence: TGTGCCAGCAGTTCTACGACGGATCAGCCCCAGCATTTT. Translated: CASSSTTDQPQHF.

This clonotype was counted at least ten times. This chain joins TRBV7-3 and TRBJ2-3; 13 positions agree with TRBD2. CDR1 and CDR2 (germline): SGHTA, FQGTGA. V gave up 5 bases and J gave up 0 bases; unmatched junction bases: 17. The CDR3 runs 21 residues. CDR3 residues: CASSRGGMRLAGGASTDTQYF. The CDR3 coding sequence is TGTGCCAGCAGCCGGGGAGGCATGCGACTAGCGGGAGGAGCTAGCACAGATACGCAGTATTTT.

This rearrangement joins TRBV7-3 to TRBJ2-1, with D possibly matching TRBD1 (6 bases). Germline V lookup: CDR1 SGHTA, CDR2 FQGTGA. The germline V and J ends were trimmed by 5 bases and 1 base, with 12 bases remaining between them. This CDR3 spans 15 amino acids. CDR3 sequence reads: CASSPGHASYNEQFF. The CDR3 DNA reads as TGTGCCAGCAGCCCGGGACACGCATCCTACAATGAGCAGTTCTTC.

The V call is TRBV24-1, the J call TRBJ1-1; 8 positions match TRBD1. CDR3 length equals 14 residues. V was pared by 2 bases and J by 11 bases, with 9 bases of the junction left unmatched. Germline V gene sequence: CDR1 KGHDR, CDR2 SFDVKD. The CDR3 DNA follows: TGTGCCACCAGTGATTCTCACTCGACAGGGGTGGCTTTCTTT. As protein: CATSDSHSTGVAFF.

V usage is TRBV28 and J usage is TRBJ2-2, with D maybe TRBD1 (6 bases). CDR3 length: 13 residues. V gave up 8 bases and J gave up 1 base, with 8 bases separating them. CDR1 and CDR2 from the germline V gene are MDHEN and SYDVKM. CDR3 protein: CASLQGNTGELFF. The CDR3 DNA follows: TGTGCCAGCCTACAGGGGAACACCGGGGAGCTGTTTTTT.

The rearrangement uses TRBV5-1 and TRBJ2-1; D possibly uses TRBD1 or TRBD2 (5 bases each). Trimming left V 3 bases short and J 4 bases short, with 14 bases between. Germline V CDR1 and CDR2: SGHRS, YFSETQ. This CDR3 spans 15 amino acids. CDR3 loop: CASSYAGTTYNEQFF. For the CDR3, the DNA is TGCGCCAGCAGCTATGCCGGGACCACATACAATGAGCAGTTCTTC. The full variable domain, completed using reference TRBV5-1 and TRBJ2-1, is KAGVTQTPRYLIKTRGQQVTLSCSPISGHRSVSWYQQTPGQGLQFLFEYFSETQRNKGNFPGRFSGRQFSNSRSEMNVSTLELGDSALYLCASSYAGTTYNEQFFGPGTRLTVL.

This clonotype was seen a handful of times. The CDR3 loop is CSVEGGGYGYTF. The CDR3 coding sequence is TGCAGCGTTGAGGGGGGCGGCTATGGCTACACCTTC. V is TRBV29-1 and J is TRBJ1-2, with D perhaps TRBD1 (6 bases). The germline V gene encodes CDR1 SQVTM and CDR2 ANQGSEA. V was cut by 3 bases and J by 4 bases, with 9 bases left in between. The CDR3 totals 12 residues.

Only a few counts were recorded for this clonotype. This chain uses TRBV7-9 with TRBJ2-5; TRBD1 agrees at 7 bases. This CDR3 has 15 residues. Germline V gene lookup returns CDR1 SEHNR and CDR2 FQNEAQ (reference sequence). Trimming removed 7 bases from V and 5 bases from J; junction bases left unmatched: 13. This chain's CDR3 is CASTSVRGSVETQYF. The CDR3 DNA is TGTGCCAGCACCTCGGTCAGGGGGTCAGTGGAGACCCAGTACTTC.

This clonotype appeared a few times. The CDR3 loop reads CAWSVRAAARGMAFF. CDR3 DNA: TGTGCCTGGAGTGTAAGGGCAGCCGCCCGGGGGATGGCTTTCTTT. V gene TRBV30 combines with J gene TRBJ1-1, with D tentatively TRBD1 (5 bases). CDR1 is GTSNPN and CDR2 is SVGIG in the germline V gene (reference sequence). Trimming shortened V by 0 bases and J by 11 bases, and 22 bases separated the two germline ends. The CDR3 sequence is 15 residues long.